The 15 T cell receptor beta chains presented below share a single source sample, sequenced in a study of OX40 agonist ivuxolimab in advanced cancers. This table comes from immunoSEQ multiplex PCR, and its TCRdb copy is limited to in-frame clones, with some not included. The data show 90,000 to 100,000 clones, 70% to 85% seen once. The material sequenced was CD4+ or CD8+ T cells sorted from blood, taken in a trial of the OX40 agonist ivuxolimab. The receptor set was obtained from an adult with an advanced solid tumor such as melanoma, head and neck, liver or kidney cancer.

The DNA for the CDR3 is TGTGCCAGCAGCCCGCGGGACCTAAGCTACGAGCAGTACTTC. Its protein product is CASSPRDLSYEQYF. This rearrangement joins TRBV7-2 to TRBJ2-5; tentative D call: TRBD2 (6 bases). Judging by the DNA end, TRBJ2-7 fits better; the J call may be wrong. This CDR3 comprises 14 residues. The germline V gene has CDR1 SGHTA and CDR2 FQGNSA.

The chain is built from TRBV27 and TRBJ2-7; 9 bases are a match to TRBD2. The CDR3 runs 15 residues. Trimming cost V 4 bases and J 0 bases; bases outside gene matches: 4. Per the germline V gene, CDR1 is MNHEY and CDR2 is SMNVEV (reference sequence). CDR3 region: CASSSPTSGSYEQYF. The CDR3 DNA follows: TGTGCCAGCAGTTCACCGACTAGCGGCTCCTACGAGCAGTACTTC.

V and J are TRBV6-5 and TRBJ1-2; D perhaps matches TRBD1 (5 bases). The CDR3 loop spans 15 amino acids. V shed 0 bases and J shed 1 base, with 9 bases lying between them. The germline CDR1 and CDR2 sequences are MNHEY and SVGAGI. This chain's CDR3 is CASSYSRTLNYGYTF. The CDR3 nucleotides read TGTGCCAGCAGTTACTCGAGGACACTTAACTATGGCTACACCTTC.

This sequence joins TRBV7-3 and TRBJ2-3; D is possibly TRBD2 (6 bases). V was pared by 4 bases and J by 4 bases, with 21 bases between. The CDR3 is made up of 17 amino acids. Per germline, CDR1 SGHTA and CDR2 FQGTGA. The DNA for the CDR3 is TGTGCCAGCAGCTCCGAACCGACTAGTATCTCTGCAGATACGCAGTATTTT. Translated, it gives CASSSEPTSISADTQYF.

This chain joins TRBV5-1 and TRBJ2-7; D might be TRBD1 or TRBD2, each matching 6 bases. In germline, CDR1 is SGHRS, CDR2 YFSETQ. This CDR3 region has 14 residues. V gave up 4 bases and J gave up 2 bases, with 13 bases separating them. The CDR3 DNA follows: TGCGCCAGCAGCCTCGAGGGGGGAGCCTACGAGCAGTACTTC. Its translation: CASSLEGGAYEQYF.

The table lists this clone with a count of one. The genes are TRBV7-2 and TRBJ1-1; no clear D gene. The CDR3 consists of 14 residues. Per germline, CDR1 SGHTA and CDR2 FQGNSA. Trimming took off 7 bases at V and 5 bases at J, with 17 bases between the two ends. In DNA form, the CDR3 reads TGTGCCAGCATGGAGAATCCTGTAGGTACTGAAGCTTTCTTT. Translated: CASMENPVGTEAFF.

J is TRBJ2-2 and V is TRBV11-3; 7 nucleotides agree with TRBD1. The CDR3 loop spans 15 amino acids. CDR1 SGHNT and CDR2 YENEEA come from the germline V gene. The V and J ends lost 4 bases and 7 bases, in that order; junction bases with no gene match: 9. CDR3: CASSSPNRDSGELFF. CDR3 sequence (DNA): TGTGCCAGCAGCTCACCTAACCGGGACAGCGGGGAGCTGTTTTTT.

This rearrangement joins TRBV11-2 to TRBJ2-7; D gene unclear. This CDR3 has 13 amino acids. V was trimmed by 5 bases and J by 2 bases, leaving 10 bases between them. Germline V gives CDR1 SGHAT, CDR2 FQNNGV. The CDR3 nucleotides read TGTGCCAGCAGCCCGACACTTACCTACGAGCAGTACTTC. Protein: CASSPTLTYEQYF.

This sequence joins TRBV18 and TRBJ1-1; D call uncertain. The CDR3 covers 14 residues. CDR1 is KGHSH and CDR2 is LQKENI in the germline V gene. The V end was cut by 5 bases, the J end by 4 bases, with 14 bases between. The CDR3 is CASSASSKSTEAFF. For the CDR3, the DNA is TGTGCCAGCTCAGCCTCCAGTAAATCCACTGAAGCTTTCTTT.

The chain links TRBV11-3 to TRBJ2-1; 9 bases match TRBD2. The CDR3 length is 15 residues. The V gene end was trimmed by 5 bases and the J gene end by 6 bases; junction bases not matched to a gene: 8. From germline, CDR1 is SGHNT and CDR2 YENEEA. CDR3: CASSPRGGEFNEQFF. For the CDR3, the DNA is TGTGCCAGCAGCCCGCGGGGGGGAGAGTTCAATGAGCAGTTCTTC.

V usage is TRBV6-5 and J usage is TRBJ2-3; unclear D gene. Trimming removed 5 bases at V and 4 bases at J, with 13 bases between. Germline V gene sequence: CDR1 MNHEY, CDR2 SVGAGI. The length of the CDR3 is 14 residues. The CDR3 nucleotides are TGTGCCAGCAGTGCTCCCCGGGCGTCAGATACGCAGTATTTT. Translating it yields CASSAPRASDTQYF.

The rearrangement joins TRBV6-5 to TRBJ2-2; possible D gene TRBD2, 6 bases. V was trimmed by 6 bases and J by 5 bases, leaving 16 bases between them. Germline loops: CDR1 MNHEY, CDR2 SVGAGI. This CDR3 is 15 amino acids long. The CDR3 DNA follows: TGTGCCAGCAGCCAGACGCGGAGCGGGACCGGGGAGCTGTTTTTT. This gives the protein CASSQTRSGTGELFF.

This clone was seen once. The chain recombines TRBV6-1 with TRBJ1-2; D is undetermined. The V and J ends lost 5 bases and 3 bases respectively, with 10 bases between them. Germline CDR1 and CDR2: MNHNS and SASEGT. The CDR3 is made up of 13 amino acids. In nucleotides, the CDR3 is TGTGCCAGCAGTTATTTGAAGGACTATGGCTACACCTTC. Translation: CASSYLKDYGYTF.

CDR3 region: CASRESTGSFYEQYF. CDR3 coding DNA: TGTGCCAGCAGGGAAAGTACAGGCAGCTTTTACGAGCAGTACTTC. V usage is TRBV2 and J usage is TRBJ2-7, with a weak D call TRBD1 (5 bases). The CDR3 loop spans 15 amino acids. Germline V gives CDR1 SNHLY, CDR2 FYNNEI. With 6 bases removed from V and 4 bases from J, the gap between germline ends came to 19 bases. Variable domain in full (rest from reference TRBV2 and TRBJ2-7): EPEVTQTPSHQVTQMGQEVILRCVPISNHLYFYWYRQILGQKVEFLVSFYNNEISEKSEIFDDQFSVERPDGSNFTLKIRSTKLEDSAMYFCASRESTGSFYEQYFGPGTRLTVT.

The chain uses TRBV28 and TRBJ2-2; possibly TRBD2 for D (6 bases). The germline V and J ends were trimmed by 7 bases and 5 bases, with 23 bases remaining between them. CDR1 is MDHEN and CDR2 is SYDVKM in the germline V gene. This CDR3 comprises 17 residues. The CDR3 is CASTIVGGPGSTGELFF. The CDR3 DNA reads TGTGCCAGCACCATAGTTGGGGGTCCCGGGAGTACCGGGGAGCTGTTTTTT.